This T cell receptor (beta chain) was obtained from a study of identical twins. About this clonotype itself: Its target is not known.

V gave up 1 base and J gave up 1 base, with 17 bases separating them. The CDR3 consists of 18 residues. Germline CDR1 reads LGHNA; CDR2 reads YSLEER. MiXCR was run by TCRdb on the 5' RACE reads, yielding one entry per CDR3 protein. The sample has around 570,000 distinct CDR3 sequences; approximately 9.6% are singletons. Findings and caveats of the study: Conclusions were drawn cross-sectionally by statistical analysis, without following the same donors.

Separately, the same data were catalogued under a study of yellow fever vaccine responses in identical twins. This second study says: In identical twins, vaccine T cell responses appeared partly shared and partly individual.

Sequenced input: PBMCs. The sequence was collected from a woman under 30 in good health. The chain combines TRBV4-3 with TRBJ1-3; a possible D gene is TRBD1 (5 bases). The CDR3 loop reads CASSQVRQRTSSGNTIYF. As DNA, the CDR3 is TGCGCCAGCAGCCAAGTCAGACAGCGCACTTCGTCTGGAAACACCATATATTTT.